The 27 T cell receptor beta chains given below trace back to one sample, sequenced in a study of OX40 agonist ivuxolimab in advanced cancers. Library creation used the immunoSEQ multiplex PCR assay. This is the immuneACCESS table as TCRdb keeps it, with only in-frame sequences that have V and J called. A part of the clones is gone; compared with another copy, unresolved V genes explain less than half, and the rest is unexplained. The sample profile shows 100,000 or so clones; approximately 90% of them were found once. 0.82% of the sample belongs to the ten largest clones. The sequencing used CD4+ or CD8+ T cells sorted from blood, collected in a trial of the OX40 agonist ivuxolimab. The receptors were sampled from an adult with an advanced solid tumor such as melanoma, head and neck, liver or kidney cancer.

This clone was counted once. This rearrangement joins TRBV28 to TRBJ2-7; D is perhaps TRBD1 (6 bases). Per germline, CDR1 MDHEN and CDR2 SYDVKM. V was pared by 2 bases and J by 1 base, with 6 bases between. This CDR3 is 13 amino acids long. This CDR3 is CASSLQGSYEQYF. The DNA for the CDR3 is TGTGCCAGCAGTTTACAGGGGTCCTACGAGCAGTACTTC. Using reference TRBV28 and TRBJ2-7 for the parts outside the CDR3, the full variable domain is DVKVTQSSRYLVKRTGEKVFLECVQDMDHENMFWYRQDPGLGLRLIYFSYDVKMKEKGDIPEGYSVSREKKERFSLILESASTNQTSMYLCASSLQGSYEQYFGPGTRLTVT.

J is TRBJ1-2 and V is TRBV27, with TRBD1 matching over 7 bases. Germline-derived CDR1 and CDR2 are MNHEY and SMNVEV (reference sequence). The V and J ends lost 6 bases and 5 bases, in that order; junction bases with no gene match: 3. This CDR3 is built from 12 residues. CDR3 protein: CASRRQGYGYTF. The DNA of the CDR3 is TGTGCCAGCAGAAGACAGGGATATGGCTACACCTTC.

In its sample, this clone was seen a few times. The chain combines TRBV30 with TRBJ1-1, with TRBD1 as a possible D gene (6 bases). Trimming took off 2 bases at V and 11 bases at J, with 15 bases between the two ends. The CDR3 has 12 residues. Germline-derived CDR1 and CDR2 are GTSNPN and SVGIG (reference sequence). As DNA, the CDR3 is TGTGCCTGGAGTCTCCAGGAGGGGGAGGCTTTCTTT. Translated, it gives CAWSLQEGEAFF.

V gene TRBV29-1 combines with J gene TRBJ1-2, with 9 bases aligning to TRBD1. The length of the CDR3 is 12 residues. Trimming at V came to 7 bases and at J to 7 bases, leaving 7 bases not matched to a gene. The germline gives CDR1 SQVTM, CDR2 ANQGSEA. CDR3 region: CSGQGGDGGYTF. The CDR3 region has the DNA TGCAGCGGACAGGGGGGAGACGGTGGCTACACCTTC.

V gene TRBV19 combines with J gene TRBJ1-1; D may be TRBD1 (5 bases). The CDR3 spans 12 residues. Trimming stripped 8 bases from V and 11 bases from J, with 18 bases between. Germline V gene sequence: CDR1 LNHDA, CDR2 SQIVND (reference sequence). CDR3 nucleotides: TGTGCCAGTGCCGACAGAAGGGTCGTGGCTTTCTTT. It specifies CASADRRVVAFF.

The V gene is TRBV7-9, the J gene TRBJ2-4; TRBD1 is a possible D gene (5 bases). From germline, CDR1 is SEHNR and CDR2 FQNEAQ (reference sequence). V lost 5 bases to trimming and J lost 0 bases, with 11 bases between them. CDR3 length: 15 amino acids. CDR3 sequence reads: CASSDSSPAKNIQYF. The CDR3, as DNA: TGTGCCAGCAGCGACAGCTCTCCAGCCAAAAACATTCAGTACTTC.

This clone was counted a single time. The J gene is TRBJ2-7, the V gene TRBV7-8; 9 nucleotides agree with TRBD1. There are 15 residues in the CDR3. V shed 0 bases and J 4 bases; nucleotides not matched to a gene: 4. In germline, CDR1 is SGHVS, CDR2 FQNEAQ. The CDR3 DNA sequence: TGTGCCAGCAGCTTAGCGGGACAGGGCATATACGAGCAGTACTTC. This sequence encodes CASSLAGQGIYEQYF.

J is TRBJ1-1 and V is TRBV2; 7 bases line up with TRBD1. The germline V gene has CDR1 SNHLY and CDR2 FYNNEI. This CDR3 has 12 residues. J gave up 9 bases and V 3 bases, and 4 bases lay outside the gene matches. In DNA form, the CDR3 reads TGTGCCAGCAGTGACCGGGACAGCAAAGCTTTCTTT. Translating gives CASSDRDSKAFF. Using reference TRBV2 and TRBJ1-1 for the parts outside the CDR3, the full variable domain is EPEVTQTPSHQVTQMGQEVILRCVPISNHLYFYWYRQILGQKVEFLVSFYNNEISEKSEIFDDQFSVERPDGSNFTLKIRSTKLEDSAMYFCASSDRDSKAFFGQGTRLTVV.

This chain joins TRBV6-8 and TRBJ2-7; a possible D gene is TRBD1 (6 bases). The V end was cut by 10 bases, the J end by 4 bases, with 17 bases between. The CDR3 spans 13 residues. Germline V gene sequence: CDR1 MNHGY, CDR2 SAAAGT. For the CDR3, the DNA is TGTGCCACCAGGAAGGAAGGGACATACGAGCAGTACGTC. This translates into CATRKEGTYEQYV.

The chain links TRBV6-4 to TRBJ2-3, with D maybe TRBD2 (5 bases). V was pared by 4 bases and J by 4 bases, with 9 bases between. From germline, CDR1 is MRHNA and CDR2 SNTAGT. The CDR3 sequence is 13 residues long. CDR3 sequence reads: CASSVTGSDTQYF. The CDR3 nucleotides are TGTGCCAGCAGTGTGACGGGATCAGATACGCAGTATTTT.

The chain uses TRBV28 and TRBJ1-1; D may be TRBD1 (5 bases). Per the germline V gene, CDR1 is MDHEN and CDR2 is SYDVKM. The CDR3 loop spans 14 amino acids. Trimming cost V 4 bases and J 5 bases, with 14 bases left between them. CDR3 sequence: CASSSGGYRTEAFF. CDR3 nucleotide sequence: TGTGCCAGCAGTTCGGGGGGGTACAGGACTGAAGCTTTCTTT.

CDR3 amino acids: CASSPPAGALYGYTF. The CDR3 coding sequence is TGTGCCAGCAGCCCACCCGCTGGGGCTCTATACGGCTACACCTTC. V usage is TRBV28 and J usage is TRBJ1-2, with D tentatively TRBD1 (5 bases). Germline V lookup: CDR1 MDHEN, CDR2 SYDVKM. V lost 6 bases to trimming and J lost 8 bases, with 22 bases between them. The CDR3 length is 15 residues.

V gene TRBV19 combines with J gene TRBJ1-4, with 7 bases lining up with TRBD1. CDR3 size: 15 residues. The V gene's germline CDR1 is LNHDA and CDR2 SQIVND (reference sequence). The V gene end was trimmed by 6 bases and the J gene end by 4 bases; junction bases not matched to a gene: 8. This CDR3 reads CASRTGATINEKLFF. DNA of the CDR3: TGTGCCAGTAGAACAGGGGCGACGATTAATGAAAAACTGTTTTTT.

The CDR3 loop is CASSREALTDTQYF. Here the CDR3 DNA reads TGTGCCAGCAGCAGGGAGGCCCTCACAGATACGCAGTATTTT. The rearrangement links TRBV7-3 to TRBJ2-3; TRBD2 might be the D (6 bases). Per germline, CDR1 SGHTA and CDR2 FQGTGA. Trimming took off 5 bases at V and 2 bases at J, with 11 bases between the two ends. This CDR3 comprises 14 residues.

J is TRBJ1-5 and V is TRBV28; D possibly corresponds to TRBD1 (6 bases). The CDR3 runs 14 residues. CDR1 and CDR2 (germline): MDHEN, SYDVKM. Trimming shortened V by 3 bases and J by 4 bases, and 10 bases separated the two germline ends. The CDR3 region has the DNA TGTGCCAGCAGTTTTCAGGGGAGGAATCAGCCCCAGCATTTT. Translated, it gives CASSFQGRNQPQHF.

The rearrangement joins TRBV6-1 to TRBJ1-5; unclear D gene. Germline CDR1 reads MNHNS; CDR2 reads SASEGT. The CDR3 contains 13 residues. V was clipped by 4 bases and J by 5 bases, with 9 bases between them. CDR3 residues: CASSGRVHQPQHF. CDR3 in DNA: TGTGCCAGCAGTGGAAGGGTGCATCAGCCCCAGCATTTT.

This chain joins TRBV2 and TRBJ1-1; maybe TRBD1 (6 bases). CDR3 size: 15 residues. Germline CDR1 SNHLY, CDR2 FYNNEI. Trimming cost V 6 bases and J 4 bases, with 18 bases left between them. The CDR3 reads CASRDRRGLSTEAFF. In nucleotides, the CDR3 is TGTGCCAGCAGGGATCGACGGGGGCTGAGCACTGAAGCTTTCTTT.

This clone was observed a few times. This rearrangement joins TRBV7-8 to TRBJ2-7; 11 nucleotides align to TRBD1. Per the germline V gene, CDR1 is SGHVS and CDR2 is FQNEAQ. V was pared by 11 bases and J by 1 base, with 4 bases of the junction left unmatched. The CDR3 is 13 amino acids. For the CDR3, the DNA is TGTGCCGGGGGACAGGGGGGATCCTACGAGCAGTACTTC. Protein product: CAGGQGGSYEQYF.

This clone was picked up a small number of times. The chain links TRBV9 to TRBJ2-1; 9 positions agree with TRBD1. The V gene end was trimmed by 0 bases and the J gene end by 6 bases; junction bases not matched to a gene: 7. Germline CDR1 SGDLS, CDR2 YYNGEE. This CDR3 comprises 16 residues. The chain's CDR3 is CASSVGWGQGSNEQFF. The DNA for the CDR3 is TGTGCCAGCAGCGTAGGATGGGGACAGGGTAGCAATGAGCAGTTCTTC. Drawing the rest from reference TRBV9 and TRBJ2-1, the complete variable domain is DSGVTQTPKHLITATGQRVTLRCSPRSGDLSVYWYQQSLDQGLQFLIQYYNGEERAKGNILERFSAQQFPDLHSELNLSSLELGDSALYFCASSVGWGQGSNEQFFGPGTRLTVL.

The genes are TRBV18 and TRBJ2-3; TRBD1 might be the D (5 bases). This CDR3 region has 18 residues. Per the germline V gene, CDR1 is KGHSH and CDR2 is LQKENI. V was pared by 3 bases and J by 0 bases, with 19 bases between. CDR3 nucleotide sequence: TGTGCCAGCTCACCTTTCTACTCACAGGCGACTAGCACAGATACGCAGTATTTT. Encoded protein: CASSPFYSQATSTDTQYF.

This chain uses TRBV11-1 with TRBJ1-1; possibly TRBD1 for D (5 bases). Deletions cut 1 base from V and 0 bases from J, with 6 bases between. This CDR3 contains 14 residues. Germline loops: CDR1 SGHAT, CDR2 FQDESV (reference sequence). CDR3 protein: CASSLGGMNTEAFF. In DNA, the CDR3 is TGTGCCAGCAGCTTAGGGGGCATGAACACTGAAGCTTTCTTT.

This clone has a single count. V gene TRBV7-3 combines with J gene TRBJ1-1; 7 bases fit TRBD1. Germline CDR1 SGHTA, CDR2 FQGTGA. The length of the CDR3 is 13 residues. J was trimmed by 5 bases and V by 4 bases; bases with no gene match: 4. CDR3 sequence: CASSWQGETEAFF. CDR3 DNA sequence: TGTGCCAGCAGCTGGCAGGGGGAGACTGAAGCTTTCTTT.

This chain uses TRBV11-3 with TRBJ1-1; 9 bases line up with TRBD1. CDR1 is SGHNT and CDR2 is YENEEA in the germline V gene. Trimming at V came to 5 bases and at J to 11 bases, leaving 3 bases not matched to a gene. This CDR3 spans 11 amino acids. Written as DNA, the CDR3 is TGTGCCAGCAGCCTTGACAGGGGGGCTTTCTTT. Protein: CASSLDRGAFF.

The chain joins TRBV7-9 to TRBJ1-5; TRBD1 might be the D (5 bases). Germline CDR1 is SEHNR and CDR2 is FQNEAQ (reference sequence). The V gene lost 8 bases and the J gene lost 0 bases, with 5 bases spanning the gap. The CDR3 has 12 amino acids. CDR3 region: CASGGSNQPQHF. The CDR3 nucleotides read TGTGCCAGCGGGGGTAGCAATCAGCCCCAGCATTTT.

This clone was observed a single time. The chain is built from TRBV18 and TRBJ2-7, with 7 bases identical to TRBD1. Germline lookup yields CDR1 KGHSH and CDR2 LQKENI. The CDR3 runs to 13 residues. Trimming at V came to 4 bases and at J to 2 bases, leaving 2 bases not matched to a gene. The CDR3 region has the DNA TGTGCCAGCTCACTTGGGACAGCCTACGAGCAGTACGTC. Translation: CASSLGTAYEQYV.

V and J are TRBV6-1 and TRBJ2-7, with no clear D. With 7 bases removed from V and 0 bases from J, the gap between germline ends came to 13 bases. The CDR3 is 14 amino acids. In germline, CDR1 is MNHNS, CDR2 SASEGT. CDR3 residues: CASKTTIGSYEQYV. As DNA, the CDR3 is TGTGCCAGCAAAACAACAATTGGCTCCTACGAGCAGTACGTC.

This clone appeared a single time. This chain joins TRBV29-1 and TRBJ2-3, with TRBD2 identical over 7 bases. The CDR3 covers 15 residues. Germline V CDR1 and CDR2: SQVTM, ANQGSEA. Trimming took 1 base from V and 2 from J; bases not matched to a gene: 6. CDR3 in DNA: TGCAGCGTTGAAGGGGCTAGCGGAGTCACAGATACGCAGTATTTT. Translation: CSVEGASGVTDTQYF.